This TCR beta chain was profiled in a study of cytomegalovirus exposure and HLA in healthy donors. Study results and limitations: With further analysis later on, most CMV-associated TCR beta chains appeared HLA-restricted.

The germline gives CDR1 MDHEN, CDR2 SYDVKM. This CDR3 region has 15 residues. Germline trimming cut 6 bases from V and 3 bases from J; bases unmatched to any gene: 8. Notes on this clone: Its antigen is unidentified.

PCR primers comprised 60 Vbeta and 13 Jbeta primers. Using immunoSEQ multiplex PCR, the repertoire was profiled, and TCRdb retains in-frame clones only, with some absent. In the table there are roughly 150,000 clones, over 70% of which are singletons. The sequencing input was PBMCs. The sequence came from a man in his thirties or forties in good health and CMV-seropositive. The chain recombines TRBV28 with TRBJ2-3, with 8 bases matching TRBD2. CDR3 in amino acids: CASRTPSGRTDTQYF. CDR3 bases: TGTGCCAGCAGAACTCCTAGCGGGCGGACAGATACGCAGTATTTT.